Below are 17 T cell receptor beta chains sequenced from a single sample in a study of blood T cell repertoires in COVID-19. Sequenced by immunoSEQ multiplex PCR; TCRdb stores in-frame clones only, minus some. The table records over 200,000 clones, about 91% of them present only once. The material sequenced was peripheral blood. The origin of the receptors is a person between 18 and 35 years old with COVID-19, enrolled during active disease.

This clone has only one observation. The chain has TRBV9 and TRBJ2-3; TRBD1 is a possible D gene (6 bases). The CDR3 has 16 amino acids. Deletions cut 0 bases from V and 0 bases from J, with 11 bases between. Per germline, CDR1 SGDLS and CDR2 YYNGEE. CDR3 sequence (DNA): TGTGCCAGCAGCGTAGGGGTGGGGGCTAGCACAGATACGCAGTATTTT. Translation: CASSVGVGASTDTQYF.

The chain recombines TRBV5-1 with TRBJ2-2; a weak D match, TRBD1 (6 bases). CDR1 is SGHRS, CDR2 YFSETQ, per germline. The CDR3 covers 15 residues. The V end was cut by 2 bases, the J end by 2 bases, with 10 bases between. This chain's CDR3 is CASSFAGANTGELFF. For the CDR3, the DNA is TGCGCCAGCAGCTTTGCAGGGGCCAACACCGGGGAGCTGTTTTTT.

This rearrangement joins TRBV6-1 to TRBJ2-5; 12 nucleotides line up with TRBD2. CDR1 and CDR2 from the germline V gene are MNHNS and SASEGT. V lost 1 base to trimming and J lost 5 bases; unmatched junction nucleotides: 5. There are 16 residues in the CDR3. The CDR3 here is CASSEGRLAGVETQYF. The DNA of the CDR3 is TGTGCCAGCAGTGAAGGACGACTAGCGGGAGTGGAGACCCAGTACTTC.

The V gene is TRBV7-9, the J gene TRBJ1-5; D remains ambiguous. The CDR3 is made up of 14 amino acids. V was cut by 0 bases and J by 4 bases, with 7 bases left in between. CDR1 is SEHNR, CDR2 FQNEAQ, per germline (reference sequence). The CDR3 reads CASSLASGNQPQHF. CDR3 coding DNA: TGTGCCAGCAGCTTAGCTTCGGGAAATCAGCCCCAGCATTTT. Looking up the rest from reference TRBV7-9 and TRBJ1-5 gives the full variable domain: DTGVSQNPRHKITKRGQNVTFRCDPISEHNRLYWYRQTLGQGPEFLTYFQNEAQLEKSRLLSDRFSAERPKGSFSTLEIQRTEQGDSAMYLCASSLASGNQPQHFGDGTRLSIL.

The chain couples TRBV5-1 to TRBJ2-7, with D perhaps TRBD2 (6 bases). Trimming pared 4 bases from V and 3 bases from J, leaving 8 bases between. The CDR3 has 12 amino acids. Germline-derived CDR1 and CDR2 are SGHRS and YFSETQ. The chain's CDR3 is CASSPEGYEQYF. The CDR3 coding sequence is TGCGCCAGCAGCCCGGAGGGCTACGAGCAGTACTTC.

The genes are TRBV18 and TRBJ1-4; D perhaps matches TRBD1 (6 bases). V dropped 4 bases and J dropped 6 bases, with 12 bases sitting between them. The V gene's germline CDR1 is KGHSH and CDR2 LQKENI. The CDR3 is made up of 14 amino acids. As DNA, the CDR3 is TGTGCCAGCTCACTAACAGGGAAGGATGAAAAACTGTTTTTT. Its protein is CASSLTGKDEKLFF.

This chain links TRBV30 with TRBJ1-5, with 7 positions matching TRBD1. Trimming removed 4 bases from V and 2 bases from J; junction bases left unmatched: 2. The CDR3 consists of 13 residues. Germline CDR1 is GTSNPN and CDR2 is SVGIG (reference sequence). The chain's CDR3 is CAWNTGGNQPQHF. The CDR3 bases are TGTGCCTGGAATACAGGGGGCAATCAGCCCCAGCATTTT.

The chain combines TRBV4-2 with TRBJ2-5, with D maybe TRBD2 (6 bases). Trimming cost V 2 bases and J 5 bases, with 12 bases left between them. Germline V CDR1 and CDR2: LGHNA, YNFKEQ. CDR3 length: 14 amino acids. The CDR3 reads CASSQFTGRETQYF. The CDR3 DNA sequence: TGTGCCAGCAGCCAATTTACGGGGAGGGAGACCCAGTACTTC.

This rearrangement joins TRBV30 to TRBJ1-5, with 8 bases fitting TRBD1. Germline CDR1 reads GTSNPN; CDR2 reads SVGIG (reference sequence). This CDR3 comprises 13 residues. V shed 5 bases and J 5 bases; nucleotides not matched to a gene: 5. The chain's CDR3 is CAWATGDDQPQHF. For the CDR3, the DNA is TGTGCCTGGGCGACAGGGGATGATCAGCCCCAGCATTTT.

The genes are TRBV6-2 or TRBV6-3 and TRBJ2-5; TRBD2 matches 13 bases. V shed 2 bases and J 4 bases; nucleotides not matched to a gene: 16. Germline-derived CDR1 and CDR2 are MNHEY and SVGEGT. CDR3 size: 20 residues. The CDR3 DNA is TGTGCCAGCAGTTACCGGCCCGGACTAGCGGGAGCTCGGGTTGGAGAGACCCAGTACTTC. It encodes CASSYRPGLAGARVGETQYF.

The chain recombines TRBV9 with TRBJ2-7; possibly TRBD1 for D (5 bases). Germline CDR1 reads SGDLS; CDR2 reads YYNGEE. This CDR3 spans 14 amino acids. Trimming cost V 4 bases and J 0 bases, with 11 bases left between them. CDR3 loop: CASSNTGSSYEQYF. CDR3 bases: TGTGCCAGCAGCAATACAGGAAGCTCCTACGAGCAGTACTTC.

The chain employs TRBV18 and TRBJ2-5, with TRBD2 matching 15 bases. Trimming took 1 base from V and 5 from J; bases not matched to a gene: 20. Germline values: CDR1 KGHSH, CDR2 LQKENI. This CDR3 spans 22 amino acids. CDR3 DNA sequence: TGTGCCAGCTCACCACTCCACCCGATCGGACTAGCGGGAGGGCCGATCCATGAGACCCAGTACTTC. Translating gives CASSPLHPIGLAGGPIHETQYF.

This sequence joins TRBV9 and TRBJ2-3, with 9 nucleotides matching TRBD2. V dropped 4 bases and J dropped 8; count of bases not matched to a gene: 5. Germline V gene data show CDR1 as SGDLS and CDR2 as YYNGEE. The CDR3 is 13 residues long. The CDR3 DNA is TGTGCCAGCAGCTCCTCAGCGGGAGGTACGCAGTATTTT. It encodes CASSSSAGGTQYF.

The chain joins TRBV5-6 to TRBJ2-7, with D maybe TRBD2 (6 bases). Germline loops: CDR1 SGHDT, CDR2 YYEEEE. Trimming pared 0 bases from V and 7 bases from J, leaving 14 bases between. The CDR3 consists of 14 residues. CDR3 DNA: TGTGCCAGCAGCTTGGGCGGGAACATCGGAGAGCAGTACTTC. Encoded protein: CASSLGGNIGEQYF.

J is TRBJ2-7 and V is TRBV2, with 8 nucleotides matching TRBD1. J was trimmed by 7 bases and V by 3 bases; bases with no gene match: 8. The CDR3 extends over 14 amino acids. Germline CDR1 and CDR2: SNHLY and FYNNEI. The CDR3 region is CASSDQGALGEQYF. DNA for the CDR3: TGTGCCAGCAGTGATCAGGGGGCACTAGGGGAGCAGTACTTC.

The chain is built from TRBV7-9 and TRBJ1-1, with TRBD1 matching 9 bases. The CDR3 contains 15 residues. Trimming cost V 4 bases and J 0 bases; bases outside gene matches: 3. Germline V gene lookup returns CDR1 SEHNR and CDR2 FQNEAQ (reference sequence). The CDR3 is CASSSGTGLNTEAFF. The DNA of the CDR3 is TGTGCCAGCAGCTCCGGGACAGGGCTGAACACTGAAGCTTTCTTT.

The rearrangement joins TRBV9 to TRBJ1-3; 8 bases are shared with TRBD1. This CDR3 has 14 residues. Looked up from germline, CDR1 is SGDLS and CDR2 is YYNGEE. Germline trimming cut 4 bases from V and 4 bases from J; bases unmatched to any gene: 4. The CDR3 spells CASSIDRGGNTIYF. DNA of the CDR3: TGTGCCAGCAGCATCGACAGGGGAGGAAACACCATATATTTT.